The 32 T cell receptor beta chains below all came from one sample that was sequenced in a study of T cell changes during pregnancy in multiple sclerosis. TCRdb keeps only in-frame clones here, not all; method: immunoSEQ multiplex PCR. In the table there are roughly 93,000 clones, about 91% of which are singletons. The sample in question was peripheral blood, obtained in the first trimester of pregnancy. Receptors originate from a female donor in good health, enrolled as a control in a pregnancy study.

V is TRBV4-1 and J is TRBJ2-3; unclear D gene. Germline CDR1 MGHRA, CDR2 YSYEKL. The V end lost 4 bases, the J end lost 4 bases, and 9 bases lay between the germline ends. The CDR3 sequence is 13 residues long. CDR3 DNA: TGCGCCAGCAGCCCCAGACACCCAGATACGCAGTATTTT. Translation gives CASSPRHPDTQYF.

This chain connects TRBV5-1 to TRBJ2-1; the match to TRBD2 covers 13 bases. Trimming at V came to 0 bases and at J to 5 bases, leaving 5 bases not matched to a gene. CDR3 size: 17 residues. Germline V CDR1 and CDR2: SGHRS, YFSETQ. The CDR3 region has the DNA TGCGCCAGCAGCTTGGGGGTACTAGCGGGGGGGCACAATGAGCAGTTCTTC. This codes for CASSLGVLAGGHNEQFF.

The chain is built from TRBV4-3 and TRBJ2-1; a weak D match, TRBD2 (6 bases). This CDR3 comprises 16 residues. V lost 4 bases to trimming and J lost 5 bases, with 18 bases between them. Looked up from germline, CDR1 is LGHNA and CDR2 is YSLEER. The CDR3 region has the DNA TGCGCCAGCAGCCCTGCCCCGGGGGTGGGTCACAATGAGCAGTTCTTC. Its protein is CASSPAPGVGHNEQFF.

The CDR3 here is CASSLAGRGGYGYTF. The CDR3 nucleotides read TGTGCCAGCAGCTTAGCAGGCCGCGGGGGCTATGGCTACACCTTC. The genes are TRBV7-2 and TRBJ1-2; D is possibly TRBD1 (5 bases). The germline V and J ends were trimmed by 0 bases and 4 bases, with 12 bases remaining between them. The V gene's germline CDR1 is SGHTA and CDR2 FQGNSA. This CDR3 region has 15 residues.

The chain joins TRBV7-2 to TRBJ1-4; 7 bases line up with TRBD1. V dropped 1 base and J dropped 5; count of bases not matched to a gene: 1. Germline CDR1 is SGHTA and CDR2 is FQGNSA. CDR3 length: 14 amino acids. In DNA form, the CDR3 reads TGTGCCAGCAGCTTAGAGACAGGGAATGAAAAACTGTTTTTT. Its translation is CASSLETGNEKLFF.

The J gene is TRBJ1-3, the V gene TRBV15, with D perhaps TRBD1 (5 bases). The V and J ends lost 4 bases and 0 bases respectively, with 10 bases between them. CDR1 and CDR2 from the germline V gene are LNHNV and YYDKDF (reference sequence). The CDR3 is 15 amino acids. CDR3 sequence reads: CATSIFQGSGNTIYF. The CDR3 nucleotides read TGTGCCACCAGCATCTTTCAGGGCTCTGGAAACACCATATATTTT.

This sequence joins TRBV11-2 and TRBJ2-7; 7 bases agree with TRBD2. The V segment lost 4 bases and the J segment 7 bases; nucleotides outside the gene matches: 4. Germline lookup yields CDR1 SGHAT and CDR2 FQNNGV. The CDR3 is 12 residues long. CDR3 DNA sequence: TGTGCCAGCAGCTCGGGGACTAAAGAGCAGTACTTC. As protein: CASSSGTKEQYF.

The table lists this clone with a count of one. The chain uses TRBV7-9 and TRBJ1-6; D is perhaps TRBD1 (5 bases). Looked up from germline, CDR1 is SEHNR and CDR2 is FQNEAQ (reference sequence). The V and J ends lost 1 base and 14 bases respectively, with 9 bases between them. The CDR3 is made up of 12 amino acids. The CDR3: CASSLEWGSLHF. The CDR3 DNA sequence: TGTGCCAGCAGCTTAGAATGGGGCTCCCTCCACTTT. The full variable domain, its missing parts supplied by reference TRBV7-9 and TRBJ1-6, is DTGVSQNPRHKITKRGQNVTFRCDPISEHNRLYWYRQTLGQGPEFLTYFQNEAQLEKSRLLSDRFSAERPKGSFSTLEIQRTEQGDSAMYLCASSLEWGSLHFGNGTRLTVT.

This chain joins TRBV7-9 and TRBJ2-7; the match to TRBD1 covers 8 bases. The CDR3 sequence is 16 residues long. Per germline, CDR1 SEHNR and CDR2 FQNEAQ (reference sequence). Trimming removed 5 bases from V and 3 bases from J; junction bases left unmatched: 12. The CDR3 DNA reads TGTGCCAGCAGCCAAAAGCGGACAGGGTCGGGCTACGAGCAGTACTTC. This translates into CASSQKRTGSGYEQYF.

The chain joins TRBV7-2 to TRBJ2-1; perhaps TRBD2 as D (5 bases). The CDR3 extends over 14 amino acids. Germline CDR1 SGHTA, CDR2 FQGNSA. V gave up 5 bases and J gave up 3 bases, with 11 bases separating them. Here the CDR3 DNA reads TGTGCCAGCAGCAGGGTACTAGACTACAATGAGCAGTTCTTC. Translation: CASSRVLDYNEQFF.

V and J are TRBV6-5 and TRBJ2-2; D possibly corresponds to TRBD2 (5 bases). Between the trimmed V and J ends, which lost 0 bases and 0 bases, there was a span of 8 bases. Germline V gene data show CDR1 as MNHEY and CDR2 as SVGAGI. The CDR3 has 16 amino acids. The CDR3 reads CASSYSTGTNTGELFF. DNA for the CDR3: TGTGCCAGCAGTTACTCCACGGGGACGAACACCGGGGAGCTGTTTTTT.

This clone was recorded a few times. The V call is TRBV4-1, the J call TRBJ1-6; maybe TRBD1 (6 bases). Trimming shortened V by 5 bases and J by 2 bases, and 10 bases separated the two germline ends. This CDR3 has 15 residues. The germline V gene encodes CDR1 MGHRA and CDR2 YSYEKL. The CDR3 nucleotides read TGCGCCAGCAGCGGAAGGACAGCCTATAATTCACCCCTCCACTTT. It encodes CASSGRTAYNSPLHF.

This clone was seen a single time. The chain couples TRBV7-3 to TRBJ2-1; 9 bases line up with TRBD2. V dropped 1 base and J dropped 6; count of bases not matched to a gene: 7. Germline assignment: CDR1 SGHTA and CDR2 FQGTGA. CDR3 length equals 16 residues. CDR3 sequence: CASSLKVAGEINEQFF. The CDR3, as DNA: TGTGCCAGCAGCTTAAAGGTAGCGGGGGAAATCAATGAGCAGTTCTTC.

The gene calls are TRBV9 and TRBJ1-5, with TRBD1 matching over 10 bases. Germline V lookup: CDR1 SGDLS, CDR2 YYNGEE. The V and J ends lost 4 bases and 5 bases, in that order; junction bases with no gene match: 3. The CDR3 loop spans 14 amino acids. The CDR3 protein is CASSRTGGDQPQHF. The CDR3 nucleotides read TGTGCCAGCAGCAGGACAGGGGGAGATCAGCCCCAGCATTTT.

The V and J genes are TRBV7-8 and TRBJ2-3; TRBD2 matches at 8 bases. The junction had 11 bases not matched to a gene; V was cut back by 1 base and J by 11 bases. Germline V CDR1 and CDR2: SGHVS, FQNEAQ. The CDR3 has 15 amino acids. This chain's CDR3 is CASSLGGGGPMRQYF. As DNA, the CDR3 is TGTGCCAGCAGCTTAGGCGGCGGGGGGCCTATGCGGCAGTATTTT.

V usage is TRBV5-6 and J usage is TRBJ1-3; D call uncertain. This CDR3 comprises 13 residues. The V end was cut by 7 bases, the J end by 0 bases, with 8 bases between. The germline CDR1 and CDR2 sequences are SGHDT and YYEEEE. CDR3 region: CASSGGSGNTIYF. CDR3 nucleotides: TGTGCCAGCTCAGGAGGCTCTGGAAACACCATATATTTT.

The chain has TRBV4-3 and TRBJ2-3, with D possibly matching TRBD2 (5 bases). The germline V and J ends were trimmed by 0 bases and 6 bases, with 16 bases remaining between them. Germline CDR1 is LGHNA and CDR2 is YSLEER. The CDR3 sequence is 16 residues long. The CDR3 sequence is CASSQDKGAPSDTQYF. Written as DNA, the CDR3 is TGCGCCAGCAGCCAAGATAAGGGAGCCCCATCCGATACGCAGTATTTT.

The chain carries TRBV27 and TRBJ1-6; no clear D. Trimming stripped 10 bases from V and 2 bases from J, with 12 bases between. Germline CDR1 and CDR2: MNHEY and SMNVEV (reference sequence). The CDR3 runs to 14 residues. This CDR3 reads CATASGTYNSPLHF. CDR3 nucleotide sequence: TGTGCCACCGCCTCCGGGACCTATAATTCACCCCTCCACTTT.

V is TRBV5-6 and J is TRBJ2-5, with 8 bases that match TRBD2. Germline loops: CDR1 SGHDT, CDR2 YYEEEE. The CDR3 has 14 amino acids. V lost 4 bases and J lost 5; bases outside the gene matches: 7. The CDR3 DNA is TGTGCCAGCAGCACCGCCCCGGGAGGGGAGACCCAGTACTTC. Translation gives CASSTAPGGETQYF.

The chain has TRBV9 and TRBJ1-2; 8 bases line up with TRBD1. This CDR3 comprises 13 residues. V trimming: 4 bases; J trimming: 8 bases; junction bases outside the gene matches: 7. Germline lookup yields CDR1 SGDLS and CDR2 YYNGEE. CDR3 coding DNA: TGTGCCAGCAGCACGGGACAGGTGGGCGGCTACACCTTC. Protein sequence: CASSTGQVGGYTF.

The chain links TRBV5-6 to TRBJ2-1; 12 bases agree with TRBD2. Germline CDR1 reads SGHDT; CDR2 reads YYEEEE. V lost 0 bases, J lost 7 bases, and 8 bases stayed unmatched. The CDR3 has 17 amino acids. CDR3 in amino acids: CASSLGRGLAGWNEQFF. The CDR3 DNA reads as TGTGCCAGCAGCTTGGGACGAGGACTAGCGGGGTGGAATGAGCAGTTCTTC.

The chain has TRBV19 and TRBJ2-7; 9 bases map to TRBD1. CDR1 and CDR2 (germline): LNHDA, SQIVND (reference sequence). After removal of 3 bases from V and 4 bases from J, the junction contained 7 bases not matched to a gene. The CDR3 has 15 residues. The CDR3 loop reads CASSISGQGLYEQYF. CDR3 bases: TGTGCCAGTAGTATCTCGGGACAGGGCCTTTACGAGCAGTACTTC.

This chain joins TRBV2 and TRBJ2-2; weak D call: TRBD1 (7 bases). Looked up from germline, CDR1 is SNHLY and CDR2 is FYNNEI. The length of the CDR3 is 15 residues. Trimming cost V 2 bases and J 5 bases, with 12 bases left between them. This CDR3 reads CASSETAGGTGELFF. The CDR3 DNA is TGTGCCAGCAGTGAAACGGCAGGGGGGACCGGGGAGCTGTTTTTT.

The CDR3 region is CASGTGGTTGANVLTF. DNA for the CDR3: TGCGCCAGCGGGACAGGAGGTACGACTGGGGCCAACGTCCTGACTTTC. This sequence joins TRBV5-1 and TRBJ2-6; 8 bases agree with TRBD1. The V gene end was trimmed by 7 bases and the J gene end by 2 bases; junction bases not matched to a gene: 8. Germline CDR1 SGHRS, CDR2 YFSETQ. The CDR3 length is 16 residues. Looking up the rest from reference TRBV5-1 and TRBJ2-6 gives the full variable domain: KAGVTQTPRYLIKTRGQQVTLSCSPISGHRSVSWYQQTPGQGLQFLFEYFSETQRNKGNFPGRFSGRQFSNSRSEMNVSTLELGDSALYLCASGTGGTTGANVLTFGAGSRLTVL.

This clone was observed a handful of times. The chain combines TRBV6-5 with TRBJ2-7; D is possibly TRBD1 (5 bases). The germline V gene has CDR1 MNHEY and CDR2 SVGAGI. Trimming took 4 bases from V and 8 from J, leaving 18 bases between them. This CDR3 spans 14 amino acids. The CDR3 region is CASSFSLTGEQQYF. The DNA for the CDR3 is TGTGCCAGCAGTTTTTCCCTTACAGGTGAACAGCAGTACTTC.

The CDR3 protein is CAWRTGRNHQPQHF. The CDR3 DNA is TGTGCCTGGAGGACAGGGAGGAATCATCAGCCCCAGCATTTT. This chain uses TRBV30 with TRBJ1-5; 7 bases fit TRBD1. J was trimmed by 5 bases and V by 3 bases; bases with no gene match: 7. The CDR3 is 14 residues long. The germline CDR1 and CDR2 sequences are GTSNPN and SVGIG (reference sequence).

This clone was counted once. The chain combines TRBV4-3 with TRBJ2-7; 11 bases fit TRBD2. CDR3 size: 18 residues. Germline trimming cut 0 bases from V and 4 bases from J; bases unmatched to any gene: 11. The germline V gene encodes CDR1 LGHNA and CDR2 YSLEER. In DNA, the CDR3 is TGCGCCAGCAGCCAAGAAGTCCCCCTAGCGGGGGGATTTTACGAGCAGTACTTC. Residues: CASSQEVPLAGGFYEQYF.

V is TRBV11-3 and J is TRBJ2-5; 7 bases fit TRBD2. V trimming: 5 bases; J trimming: 5 bases; junction bases outside the gene matches: 5. The CDR3 is 13 residues long. The germline gives CDR1 SGHNT, CDR2 YENEEA. CDR3 nucleotide sequence: TGTGCCAGCAGCGGGGCGGGGGAGGAGACCCAGTACTTC. Amino acids: CASSGAGEETQYF.

This chain uses TRBV7-9 with TRBJ2-2, with a tentative D call TRBD1 (6 bases). CDR3 size: 13 residues. Trimming took 5 bases from V and 5 from J, leaving 9 bases between them. CDR1 and CDR2 (germline): SEHNR, FQNEAQ (reference sequence). For the CDR3, the DNA is TGTGCCAGCAGCCCCAGGGGAACCGGGGAGCTGTTTTTT. This gives the protein CASSPRGTGELFF.

This clone was seen a few times. The chain employs TRBV7-9 and TRBJ2-2; D is perhaps TRBD1 (5 bases). Germline V lookup: CDR1 SEHNR, CDR2 FQNEAQ (reference sequence). This CDR3 is built from 13 residues. Trimming cost V 0 bases and J 6 bases, with 5 bases left between them. DNA of the CDR3: TGTGCCAGCAGCTTAGCAGGGGCCGGGGAGCTGTTTTTT. Its translation is CASSLAGAGELFF.

This sequence joins TRBV2 and TRBJ2-7; the match to TRBD1 covers 9 bases. The J segment lost 4 bases and the V segment lost 2 bases, leaving 6 bases of the junction unmatched. The CDR3 consists of 15 residues. The V gene's germline CDR1 is SNHLY and CDR2 FYNNEI. The CDR3 here is CASSEIPGQGYEQYF. As DNA, the CDR3 is TGTGCCAGCAGTGAAATCCCGGGACAGGGTTACGAGCAGTACTTC.

This clone was observed a few times. The CDR3 DNA follows: TGTGCCACCAGCAGAGATGCGTCCGTCCCCTATGGCTACACCTTC. Translated, it gives CATSRDASVPYGYTF. The chain has TRBV15 and TRBJ1-2; D is unclear. The CDR3 runs to 15 residues. CDR1 and CDR2 from the germline V gene are LNHNV and YYDKDF (reference sequence). Trimming shortened V by 0 bases and J by 4 bases, and 12 bases separated the two germline ends.